These 12 T cell receptor beta chains share one sample of origin, sequenced in a study of T cells in Graves' hyperthyroidism and ophthalmopathy. RNA transcripts were the template for amplifying TCR beta CDR3 regions. The TCR CDR3 first-round RT-PCR relied on the HTBI primer set. MiXCR, run by TCRdb on the multiplex PCR reads, gives a single entry per CDR3 protein. The table includes about 350,000 distinct CDR3 sequences, approximately 15% detected once. Sequencing was performed on blood. These TCRs come from a woman under 40 with Graves' hyperthyroidism.

This clonotype was seen repeatedly, ten times or more. The V and J genes are TRBV10-3 and TRBJ2-2; D gene uncertain. CDR3 length: 12 residues. Germline V gene lookup returns CDR1 ENHRY and CDR2 SYGVKD. Trimming shortened V by 4 bases and J by 4 bases, and 4 bases separated the two germline ends. The CDR3 sequence is CAISVGTGELFF. The CDR3 region has the DNA TGTGCCATCAGTGTTGGCACCGGGGAGCTGTTTTTT.

This chain connects TRBV29-1 to TRBJ1-1; D remains ambiguous. The germline V and J ends were trimmed by 7 bases and 3 bases, with 6 bases remaining between them. CDR1 and CDR2 (germline): SQVTM, ANQGSEA. The CDR3 contains 10 residues. The CDR3 nucleotides are TGCAGCGCTGAGGACACTGAAGCTTTCTTT. It yields the protein CSAEDTEAFF.

This clonotype was observed many times. The chain's CDR3 is CASSVNRNNSPLHF. The CDR3, as DNA: TGTGCCAGCAGTGTAAACAGGAATAATTCACCCCTCCACTTT. This chain connects TRBV2 to TRBJ1-6; D might be TRBD1 (5 bases). Trimming removed 4 bases at V and 5 bases at J, with 9 bases between. CDR1 is SNHLY, CDR2 FYNNEI, per germline. This CDR3 is built from 14 residues.

The chain is built from TRBV20-1 and TRBJ1-5; possibly TRBD1 for D (6 bases). V lost 0 bases to trimming and J lost 11 bases, with 17 bases between them. Germline CDR1 is DFQATT and CDR2 is SNEGSKA (reference sequence). This CDR3 is 14 amino acids long. The CDR3: CSARDGDRTMSQHF. As DNA, the CDR3 is TGCAGTGCTAGAGACGGTGACAGGACAATGTCCCAGCATTTT.

This clonotype appeared many times. The chain uses TRBV28 and TRBJ2-1, with D possibly matching TRBD2 (6 bases). Trimming removed 3 bases at V and 15 bases at J, with 18 bases between. Germline CDR1 MDHEN, CDR2 SYDVKM. The CDR3 loop spans 13 amino acids. Here the CDR3 DNA reads TGTGCCAGCAGTTTTTCCGAGACTAGAGATTGGTTCTTC. This sequence encodes CASSFSETRDWFF.

This clonotype was recorded a few times. This chain uses TRBV12-3 or TRBV12-4 with TRBJ2-5, with 11 bases that match TRBD2. The CDR3 length is 19 residues. The V gene end was trimmed by 3 bases and the J gene end by 4 bases; junction bases not matched to a gene: 16. CDR3 in DNA: TGTGCCAGCAGTTTCGGGCTAGCGGGAGGTTCGAGGGTCCGAGAGACCCAGTACTTC. Translating it yields CASSFGLAGGSRVRETQYF.

This clonotype was counted a few times. V gene TRBV12-3 or TRBV12-4 combines with J gene TRBJ2-1; 9 bases agree with TRBD2. The CDR3 totals 15 residues. J lost 4 bases, V lost 3 bases, and 4 bases had no gene match. The CDR3 nucleotides read TGTGCCAGCAGTTTGGCCACTAGCGGGTACAATGAGCAGTTCTTC. It yields the protein CASSLATSGYNEQFF.

This clonotype was detected many times. This sequence joins TRBV28 and TRBJ2-5; 7 bases are shared with TRBD1. The CDR3 has 18 residues. Losses at the gene ends were 6 bases for V and 7 bases for J; bases not matched to a gene: 23. Germline V gives CDR1 MDHEN, CDR2 SYDVKM. CDR3 DNA sequence: TGTGCCAGCAGGTACCCCGGGGACAGCCGTTCCCCCATGGGGACCCAGTACTTC. Its protein product is CASRYPGDSRSPMGTQYF.

This clonotype was observed many times. V gene TRBV28 combines with J gene TRBJ1-6; D gene uncertain. The V and J ends lost 6 bases and 7 bases respectively, with 7 bases between them. This CDR3 has 12 amino acids. Germline V gene data show CDR1 as MDHEN and CDR2 as SYDVKM. The CDR3 DNA is TGTGCCAGCAGCCCCCCCAATTCACCCCTCCACTTT. Its protein is CASSPPNSPLHF.

This clonotype was picked up a small number of times. The chain recombines TRBV20-1 with TRBJ2-7; 9 nucleotides match TRBD2. Germline CDR1 and CDR2: DFQATT and SNEGSKA (reference sequence). Germline trimming cut 6 bases from V and 3 bases from J; bases unmatched to any gene: 6. This CDR3 has 13 residues. For the CDR3, the DNA is TGCAGTGCCCAGACTAGCGGCGGCTACGAGCAGTACTTC. Its protein is CSAQTSGGYEQYF.

This clonotype was found once. Just one base apart from a much larger clone, this may be a read error. The chain recombines TRBV19 with TRBJ2-2; no reliable D call. Looked up from germline, CDR1 is LNHDA and CDR2 is SQIVND (reference sequence). This CDR3 is built from 11 residues. Written as DNA, the CDR3 is TGTACCAGTATCTGGGCCGGGGAGCTGTTTTTT. This encodes CTSIWAGELFF.

In its sample, this clonotype was seen a few times. The V and J genes are TRBV7-9 and TRBJ2-1, with a possible D match to TRBD2 (6 bases). CDR3 length equals 16 residues. CDR1 SEHNR and CDR2 FQNEAQ come from the germline V gene (reference sequence). V lost 5 bases, J lost 8 bases, and 22 bases lay in between. CDR3 DNA: TGTGCCAGCAGCCGTCCTGGTGGGCGGACTATAGATGAGCAGTTCTTC. It codes for CASSRPGGRTIDEQFF. Full variable domain (remainder filled in from reference TRBV7-9 and TRBJ2-1): DTGVSQNPRHKITKRGQNVTFRCDPISEHNRLYWYRQTLGQGPEFLTYFQNEAQLEKSRLLSDRFSAERPKGSFSTLEIQRTEQGDSAMYLCASSRPGGRTIDEQFFGPGTRLTVL.